These 10 T cell receptor beta chains share one sample of origin, sequenced in a study of T cell responses to AZD1222 COVID-19 vaccine. The data were produced by immunoSEQ multiplex PCR, yet TCRdb's version contains in-frame clones alone and is incomplete. The sample carries 100,000 to 120,000 clones, roughly 92% recorded once. The specimen comprised peripheral blood, sampled 28 days after the second AZD1222 dose. The receptors come from an adult who received the AZD1222 COVID-19 vaccine.

This chain joins TRBV6-6 and TRBJ2-3, with 7 positions matching TRBD2. Germline V gene data show CDR1 as MNHNY and CDR2 as SVGAGI (reference sequence). The length of the CDR3 is 15 residues. V lost 2 bases and J lost 0; bases outside the gene matches: 2. The CDR3 nucleotides are TGTGCCAGCAGTTACAGGCGGGGGAGCACAGATACGCAGTATTTT. Its protein is CASSYRRGSTDTQYF.

V and J are TRBV18 and TRBJ1-1; D ambiguous. V lost 0 bases, J lost 8 bases, and 7 bases lay in between. From germline, CDR1 is KGHSH and CDR2 LQKENI. The CDR3 has 12 residues. This CDR3 reads CASSPPVREAFF. DNA for the CDR3: TGTGCCAGCTCACCACCTGTCAGGGAAGCTTTCTTT. Variable domain in full (rest from reference TRBV18 and TRBJ1-1): NAGVMQNPRHLVRRRGQEARLRCSPMKGHSHVYWYRQLPEEGLKFMVYLQKENIIDESGMPKERFSAEFPKEGPSILRIQQVVRGDSAAYFCASSPPVREAFFGQGTRLTVV.

V and J are TRBV5-1 and TRBJ2-7; maybe TRBD1 (5 bases). V was shortened by 0 bases and J by 4 bases, with 11 bases between the two germline ends. The CDR3 length is 14 residues. Germline CDR1 and CDR2: SGHRS and YFSETQ. CDR3 sequence reads: CASSLGQTQYEQYF. The DNA for the CDR3 is TGCGCCAGCAGCTTGGGACAGACCCAATACGAGCAGTACTTC.

This clone was counted only a few times. This chain uses TRBV24-1 with TRBJ2-1, with D unclear. Germline V gene data show CDR1 as KGHDR and CDR2 as SFDVKD. The length of the CDR3 is 13 residues. Trimming took 6 bases from V and 1 from J, leaving 6 bases between them. CDR3 in amino acids: CATSLQSYNEQFF. CDR3 nucleotide sequence: TGTGCCACCAGTTTACAGTCCTACAATGAGCAGTTCTTC.

J is TRBJ2-3 and V is TRBV9; 10 bases agree with TRBD2. Germline V gene lookup returns CDR1 SGDLS and CDR2 YYNGEE. The CDR3 runs 15 residues. With V trimmed by 1 base and J by 3 bases, 2 bases remained unmatched. CDR3 bases: TGTGCCAGCAGCGTAACTAGCGGGGCAACAGATACGCAGTATTTT. As protein: CASSVTSGATDTQYF.

The chain links TRBV6-2 or TRBV6-3 to TRBJ2-2, with TRBD2 matching over 12 bases. Trimming cost V 5 bases and J 3 bases; bases outside gene matches: 13. The CDR3 is 19 amino acids. Germline lookup yields CDR1 MNHEY and CDR2 SVGEGT. The CDR3 nucleotides are TGTGCCAGCAGTCCCCAACTAGCGGGGGGCCACAGGGACACCGGGGAGCTGTTTTTT. The encoded protein is CASSPQLAGGHRDTGELFF.

The chain couples TRBV3-1 (or the pseudogene TRBV3-2) to TRBJ1-6; D is uncertain. CDR1 is LGHDT, CDR2 YNNKEL, per germline (reference sequence). Trimming took off 1 base at V and 9 bases at J, with 4 bases between the two ends. CDR3 size: 12 residues. The CDR3 sequence is CASSQAGSPLHF. CDR3 sequence (DNA): TGTGCCAGCAGCCAAGCGGGTTCACCCCTCCACTTT.

V gene TRBV7-3 combines with J gene TRBJ2-2, with D perhaps given as TRBD1 or TRBD2 (5 bases each). The germline CDR1 and CDR2 sequences are SGHTA and FQGTGA. V dropped 2 bases and J dropped 5 bases, with 18 bases sitting between them. The CDR3 spans 17 residues. CDR3 sequence: CASSLGIFGGITGELFF. CDR3 coding DNA: TGTGCCAGCAGCTTAGGGATTTTTGGGGGAATTACCGGGGAGCTGTTTTTT.

V usage is TRBV27 and J usage is TRBJ1-3; D gene uncertain. Germline CDR1 is MNHEY and CDR2 is SMNVEV (reference sequence). There are 13 residues in the CDR3. V lost 5 bases to trimming and J lost 1 base, with 6 bases between them. The CDR3 coding sequence is TGTGCCAGCAGTACCCTTTCTGGAAACACCATATATTTT. It encodes CASSTLSGNTIYF.

This rearrangement joins TRBV5-4 to TRBJ2-2; the D is unclear. Trimming removed 0 bases from V and 0 bases from J, with 6 bases in between. This CDR3 has 15 residues. From germline, CDR1 is SGHNT and CDR2 YYREEE (reference sequence). CDR3 in amino acids: CASSLDSTNTGELFF. The CDR3 DNA is TGTGCCAGCAGCTTGGACAGCACGAACACCGGGGAGCTGTTTTTT.